Listed here is a single TCR beta chain. The data originate from a study of blood T cell repertoires in COVID-19. Study-level information: COVID-19 samples, acute and convalescent, were from the United States, Italy and Spain.

Germline V gene data show CDR1 as SGHAT and CDR2 as FQNNGV. The CDR3 runs to 12 residues. With 4 bases removed from V and 10 bases from J, the gap between germline ends came to 11 bases. TCRdb's table, derived via immunoSEQ multiplex PCR, lists solely in-frame clones and lacks some. The sample holds some 60,000 clones, more than 75% seen once. This rearrangement joins TRBV11-2 to TRBJ2-1; D is unclear. The TCR sequence derives from a human donor in a cohort sampled during active COVID-19. Input material: peripheral blood. CDR3: CASSSFGAEQFF. The CDR3 DNA reads as TGTGCCAGCAGCTCGTTTGGTGCGGAGCAGTTCTTC.